This TCR beta chain is drawn from a study of cytomegalovirus exposure and HLA in healthy donors. About the research overall: Within the Caucasian-associated ancestry cluster were more than 75% of the approximately 400 genotyped donors.

Study-level points and caveats: Reported performance of the classifier showed diagnosis of cytomegalovirus status with high specificity and sensitivity.

PCR amplification relied on 60 Vbeta primers (plus 13 Jbeta primers). This table comes from immunoSEQ multiplex PCR, and its TCRdb copy is limited to in-frame clones, with some not included. In the table there are about 120,000 clones, about 70% of which are singletons. As to this clone: Its antigen is currently unknown.

This TCR was recovered from a woman aged 40-49 years in good health and CMV-seropositive. Sequencing was performed on PBMCs.

CDR3 sequence: CASSSGTGFLYTEAFF. CDR3 bases: TGTGCCAGCAGTTCCGGGACAGGGTTTTTATACACTGAAGCTTTCTTT. The rearrangement links TRBV6-5 to TRBJ1-1; TRBD1 aligns across 9 bases. The germline CDR1 and CDR2 sequences are MNHEY and SVGAGI. This CDR3 comprises 16 residues. With V trimmed by 4 bases and J by 3 bases, 9 bases remained unmatched.